What follows describes a single TCR beta chain. The antigen is undetermined. The V gene's germline CDR1 is MNHEY and CDR2 SVGAGI. The CDR3 length is 11 residues. J was trimmed by 13 bases and V by 6 bases; bases with no gene match: 6. The assay was immunoSEQ multiplex PCR, and TCRdb's table has in-frame clones only and misses some. The sample holds 55,000 to 80,000 clones, about nine tenths seen once. No patient had autoimmune disease or received systemic immunosuppression. These data belong to a study of OX40 agonist ivuxolimab in advanced cancers. Across the whole study: Prior anti-PD-1, anti-PD-L1 or anti-CTLA-4 therapy did not bar entry, and more than 35% had some. In three patients, partial responses were observed, one with hepatocellular carcinoma and two with cutaneous melanoma.

General study points: Clonal expansion among partial responders at 0.1-3.0 mg/kg ranked near the lowest.

The TCR comes from an adult with an advanced solid tumor such as melanoma, head and neck, liver or kidney cancer. The sample consisted of CD4+ or CD8+ T cells sorted from blood, taken in a trial of the OX40 agonist ivuxolimab. The chain is built from TRBV6-5 and TRBJ2-3, with TRBD1 matching over 8 bases. This CDR3 is CASSRDRREYF. As DNA, the CDR3 is TGTGCCAGCAGCAGGGACAGGCGGGAGTATTTT.